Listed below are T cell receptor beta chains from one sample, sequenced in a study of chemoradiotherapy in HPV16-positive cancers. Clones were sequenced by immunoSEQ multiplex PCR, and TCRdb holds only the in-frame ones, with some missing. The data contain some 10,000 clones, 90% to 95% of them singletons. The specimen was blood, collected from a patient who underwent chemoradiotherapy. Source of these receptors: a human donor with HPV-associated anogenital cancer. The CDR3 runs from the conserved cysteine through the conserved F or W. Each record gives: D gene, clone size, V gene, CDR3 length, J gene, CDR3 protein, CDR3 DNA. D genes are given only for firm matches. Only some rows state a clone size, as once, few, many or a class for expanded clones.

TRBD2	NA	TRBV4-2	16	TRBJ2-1	CASSQDGTSAYNEQFF	TGTGCCAGCAGCCAAGATGGGACTAGCGCCTACAATGAGCAGTTCTTC
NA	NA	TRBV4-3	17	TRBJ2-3	CASSQDPRGGGPDTQYF	TGCGCCAGCAGCCAAGATCCAAGAGGAGGGGGCCCAGATACGCAGTATTTT
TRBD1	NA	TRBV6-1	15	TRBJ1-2	CASSEGTGGNYGYTF	TGTGCCAGCAGTGAAGGGACAGGGGGCAACTATGGCTACACCTTC
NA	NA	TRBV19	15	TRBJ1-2	CASSTTYGSNYGYTF	TGTGCCAGTAGTACTACGTACGGTTCTAACTATGGCTACACCTTC
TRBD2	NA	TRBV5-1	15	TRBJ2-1	CASSSLERGLSEQFF	TGCGCCAGCAGCTCCCTTGAGCGGGGGTTGAGTGAGCAGTTCTTC
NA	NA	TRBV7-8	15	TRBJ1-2	CASTPLAGANYGYTF	TGTGCCAGCACTCCTTTGGCAGGGGCCAACTATGGCTACACCTTC
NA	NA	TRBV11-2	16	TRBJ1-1	CASSLPPGSMNTEAFF	TGTGCCAGCAGCTTACCCCCGGGGAGCATGAACACTGAAGCTTTCTTT
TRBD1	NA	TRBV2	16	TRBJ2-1	CASKSGRGQGYNEQFF	TGTGCCAGCAAATCCGGTCGGGGACAGGGTTACAATGAGCAGTTCTTC
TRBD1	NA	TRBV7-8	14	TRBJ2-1	CASSRQGVVNEQFF	TGTGCCAGCAGCCGACAGGGGGTAGTCAATGAGCAGTTCTTC
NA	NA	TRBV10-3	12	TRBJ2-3	CAISVTTDTQYF	TGTGCCATCAGTGTCACTACAGATACGCAGTATTTT
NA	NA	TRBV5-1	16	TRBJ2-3	CASSLPQGFAGDTQYF	TGCGCCAGCAGCTTGCCGCAGGGATTCGCGGGAGATACGCAGTATTTT
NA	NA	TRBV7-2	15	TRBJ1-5	CASSLADRGNQPQHF	TGTGCCAGCAGCTTAGCGGACAGAGGCAATCAGCCCCAGCATTTT
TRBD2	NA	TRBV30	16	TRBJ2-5	CAWSVIFGGRQETQYF	TGTGCCTGGAGTGTAATTTTCGGGGGGAGGCAAGAGACCCAGTACTTC
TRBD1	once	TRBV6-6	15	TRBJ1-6	CASSSVQGAYSPLHF	TGTGCCAGCAGTTCCGTACAGGGGGCGTATTCACCCCTCCACTTT
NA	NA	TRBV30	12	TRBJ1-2	CAWSVSGYGYTF	TGTGCCTGGAGTGTAAGCGGTTATGGCTACACCTTC
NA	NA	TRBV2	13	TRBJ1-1	CASVQGGETEAFF	TGTGCCAGCGTACAGGGAGGAGAAACTGAAGCTTTCTTT
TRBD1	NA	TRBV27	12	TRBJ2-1	CASGRQGLGEFF	TGTGCCAGCGGGAGACAGGGGCTGGGAGAGTTCTTC
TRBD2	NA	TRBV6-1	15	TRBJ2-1	CASRDTSGVRNEQFF	TGTGCCAGCAGGGACACTAGCGGGGTCCGCAATGAGCAGTTCTTC
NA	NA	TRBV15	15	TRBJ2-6	CATSTHSSGANVLTF	TGTGCCACCAGCACACACAGTTCTGGGGCCAACGTCCTGACTTTC
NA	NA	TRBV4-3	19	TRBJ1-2	CASSLTPGTTDTPNYGYTF	TGCGCCAGCAGCCTTACCCCCGGGACAACAGACACCCCTAACTATGGCTACACCTTC
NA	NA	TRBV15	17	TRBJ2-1	CATSRDRGWKGDNEQFF	TGTGCCACCAGCAGAGATAGGGGGTGGAAGGGAGACAATGAGCAGTTCTTC
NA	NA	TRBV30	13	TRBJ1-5	CAWSVGTAQPQHF	TGTGCCTGGAGTGTAGGAACTGCCCAGCCCCAGCATTTT
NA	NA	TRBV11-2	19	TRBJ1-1	CASSSRGGRRLRGNTEAFF	TGTGCCAGCAGCTCAAGGGGGGGCAGGAGACTTAGAGGGAACACTGAAGCTTTCTTT
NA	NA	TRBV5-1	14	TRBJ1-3	CASSLGVAGNTIYF	TGCGCCAGCAGCTTAGGAGTGGCTGGAAACACCATATATTTT
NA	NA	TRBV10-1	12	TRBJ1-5	CATQGGAQPQHF	TGCGCCACCCAAGGGGGGGCTCAGCCCCAGCATTTT
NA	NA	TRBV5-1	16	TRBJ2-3	CASSPRGAGDPNTQYF	TGCGCCAGCAGCCCCCGGGGGGCGGGGGACCCGAATACGCAGTATTTT
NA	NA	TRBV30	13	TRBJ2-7	CAWSEDTTREQYF	TGTGCCTGGAGTGAAGACACGACCCGGGAGCAGTACTTC
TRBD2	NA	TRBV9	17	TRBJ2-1	CASSVALSGGAYNEQFF	TGTGCCAGCAGCGTAGCCCTGAGCGGGGGGGCCTACAATGAGCAGTTCTTC
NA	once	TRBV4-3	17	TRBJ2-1	CASSQDPIGGANNEQFF	TGCGCCAGCAGCCAAGATCCGATCGGGGGCGCCAACAATGAGCAGTTCTTC
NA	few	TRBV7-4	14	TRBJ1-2	CASSLDGDGRGYTF	TGTGCCAGCAGCTTGGACGGGGACGGCCGGGGGTACACCTTC